Presented here are 18 T cell receptor beta chains from one specimen sequenced in a study of graft-versus-host responses after intestinal transplantation. Sequencing was performed with immunoSEQ multiplex PCR; in TCRdb, only in-frame clones are kept and a portion is missing. The table has 49,000 or so clones, about 93% seen once. Sequences were derived from PBMCs, sampled around 790 days after a first intestinal transplant, on the day of a second. All receptors come from a human patient who received an intestinal transplant, so some T cells may come from the graft donor.

The J gene is TRBJ2-7, the V gene TRBV7-8, with 8 nucleotides matching TRBD2. The CDR3 has 12 residues. Germline trimming cut 5 bases from V and 9 bases from J; bases unmatched to any gene: 6. Per germline, CDR1 SGHVS and CDR2 FQNEAQ. The CDR3 DNA is TGTGCCAGCAGCCCCGGGGGGGGCCGGCAGTACTTC. Its translation is CASSPGGGRQYF.

The chain carries TRBV7-3 and TRBJ2-5; 11 positions agree with TRBD2. This CDR3 region has 19 residues. Trimming took 3 bases from V and 5 from J; bases not matched to a gene: 17. Looked up from germline, CDR1 is SGHTA and CDR2 is FQGTGA. The CDR3 spells CASSFDGLAGGLIRETQYF. The CDR3 coding sequence is TGTGCCAGCAGCTTTGATGGGCTAGCGGGAGGCCTAATCAGGGAGACCCAGTACTTC.

V gene TRBV6-1 combines with J gene TRBJ2-1; D is ambiguous. CDR1 and CDR2 (germline): MNHNS, SASEGT. The CDR3 is 15 residues long. Trimming stripped 0 bases from V and 0 bases from J, with 6 bases between. The chain's CDR3 is CASSEAVSSYNEQFF. The DNA of the CDR3 is TGTGCCAGCAGTGAAGCGGTTAGCTCCTACAATGAGCAGTTCTTC.

The rearrangement uses TRBV11-3 and TRBJ2-1; D is uncertain. Trimming took 3 bases from V and 5 from J, leaving 8 bases between them. The V gene's germline CDR1 is SGHNT and CDR2 YENEEA. CDR3 length equals 13 residues. CDR3 residues: CASSFNRDNEQFF. The DNA for the CDR3 is TGTGCCAGCAGCTTCAATCGGGACAATGAGCAGTTCTTC. Using reference TRBV11-3 and TRBJ2-1 for the parts outside the CDR3, the full variable domain is EAGVVQSPRYKIIEKKQPVAFWCNPISGHNTLYWYLQNLGQGPELLIRYENEEAVDDSQLPKDRFSAERLKGVDSTLKIQPAELGDSAVYLCASSFNRDNEQFFGPGTRLTVL.

V and J are TRBV5-6 and TRBJ1-5; maybe TRBD1 (6 bases). Germline CDR1 reads SGHDT; CDR2 reads YYEEEE. Trimming removed 2 bases at V and 3 bases at J, with 12 bases between. This CDR3 is 15 amino acids long. CDR3 sequence reads: CASSFQGQANQPQHF. The CDR3 DNA sequence: TGTGCCAGCAGCTTTCAGGGGCAGGCCAATCAGCCCCAGCATTTT. Using reference TRBV5-6 and TRBJ1-5 for the parts outside the CDR3, the full variable domain is DAGVTQSPTHLIKTRGQQVTLRCSPKSGHDTVSWYQQALGQGPQFIFQYYEEEERQRGNFPDRFSGHQFPNYSSELNVNALLLGDSALYLCASSFQGQANQPQHFGDGTRLSIL.

The rearrangement joins TRBV18 to TRBJ2-3, with D tentatively TRBD2 (6 bases). V was cut by 0 bases and J by 0 bases, with 10 bases left in between. CDR1 KGHSH and CDR2 LQKENI come from the germline V gene. CDR3 size: 16 residues. Written as DNA, the CDR3 is TGTGCCAGCTCACCACCTAGCGGATATAGCACAGATACGCAGTATTTT. Translating it yields CASSPPSGYSTDTQYF.

This clone was counted only a few times. The chain joins TRBV13 to TRBJ1-2, with 8 positions matching TRBD1. The CDR3 loop spans 15 amino acids. Germline V gene data show CDR1 as PRHDT and CDR2 as FYEKMQ (reference sequence). V gave up 7 bases and J gave up 3 bases; unmatched junction bases: 10. The DNA of the CDR3 is TGTGCCAGCACCGACAGACAGGGGATAGACTATGGCTACACCTTC. Translation: CASTDRQGIDYGYTF.

The chain couples TRBV5-1 to TRBJ2-1; 13 bases align to TRBD2. This CDR3 has 15 residues. The junction had 3 bases not matched to a gene; V was cut back by 7 bases and J by 2 bases. Germline loops: CDR1 SGHRS, CDR2 YFSETQ. The CDR3, as DNA: TGCGCCAGCGGACTAGCGGGAGACGCCTACAATGAGCAGTTCTTC. Translation gives CASGLAGDAYNEQFF.

V and J are TRBV6-4 and TRBJ2-3; 10 nucleotides agree with TRBD2. Per the germline V gene, CDR1 is MRHNA and CDR2 is SNTAGT. Unmatched junction bases numbered 2, after V lost 5 bases and J lost 3 bases. The CDR3 is made up of 14 amino acids. The CDR3 bases are TGTGCCAGCAGTCCTAGCGGGAGTACAGATACGCAGTATTTT. Its translation is CASSPSGSTDTQYF.

A single count supports this clone. This chain links TRBV5-4 with TRBJ2-2, with TRBD1 as a possible D gene (6 bases). The CDR3 extends over 15 amino acids. CDR1 SGHNT and CDR2 YYREEE come from the germline V gene (reference sequence). V dropped 0 bases and J dropped 5 bases, with 11 bases sitting between them. The CDR3 DNA sequence: TGTGCCAGCAGCTTGGACAGGGTTCAAACCGGGGAGCTGTTTTTT. Protein sequence: CASSLDRVQTGELFF.

The rearrangement uses TRBV29-1 and TRBJ2-1; 9 nucleotides match TRBD1. The V segment lost 6 bases and the J segment 8 bases; nucleotides outside the gene matches: 14. Germline CDR1 and CDR2: SQVTM and ANQGSEA. There are 15 residues in the CDR3. CDR3 in amino acids: CSVRAGTGLGDEQFF. Written as DNA, the CDR3 is TGCAGCGTAAGAGCCGGGACAGGGTTGGGGGATGAGCAGTTCTTC.

This rearrangement joins TRBV2 to TRBJ1-1; TRBD1 might be the D (6 bases). The CDR3 totals 13 residues. From germline, CDR1 is SNHLY and CDR2 FYNNEI. V gave up 11 bases and J gave up 0 bases, with 13 bases separating them. The CDR3 sequence is CARGQTLNTEAFF. The CDR3 nucleotides are TGTGCCCGCGGACAGACCTTGAACACTGAAGCTTTCTTT.

The gene calls are TRBV28 and TRBJ2-1, with D possibly being TRBD1 (8 bases). Germline values: CDR1 MDHEN, CDR2 SYDVKM. Trimming left V 4 bases short and J 7 bases short, with 14 bases between. The CDR3 has 14 amino acids. This CDR3 is CASSSGQGGNEQFF. The CDR3 DNA sequence: TGTGCCAGCAGTTCAGGACAGGGAGGGAATGAGCAGTTCTTC.

The CDR3 spells CASSLTDAYEQYF. In DNA, the CDR3 is TGTGCCAGCAGTCTTACAGACGCCTACGAGCAGTACTTC. The gene calls are TRBV25-1 and TRBJ2-7; D call uncertain. CDR1 and CDR2 from the germline V gene are MGHDK and SYGVNS. The CDR3 consists of 13 residues. Trimming pared 5 bases from V and 2 bases from J, leaving 10 bases between.

The V and J genes are TRBV6-5 and TRBJ2-7, with TRBD1 matching over 8 bases. The CDR3 has 15 residues. V shed 5 bases and J 3 bases; nucleotides not matched to a gene: 9. The V gene's germline CDR1 is MNHEY and CDR2 SVGAGI. The CDR3 region has the DNA TGTGCCAGCAGTGGAGGGGGGACAGGCGACTACGAGCAGTACTTC. It translates to CASSGGGTGDYEQYF.

The genes are TRBV19 and TRBJ2-3, with 7 bases lining up with TRBD1. The CDR3 is made up of 15 amino acids. V dropped 4 bases and J dropped 4; count of bases not matched to a gene: 8. Per the germline V gene, CDR1 is LNHDA and CDR2 is SQIVND (reference sequence). CDR3: CASSNTGERADTQYF. The CDR3 bases are TGTGCCAGTAGTAATACAGGGGAAAGGGCAGATACGCAGTATTTT.

V is TRBV18 and J is TRBJ2-5; the D is unclear. With 3 bases removed from V and 3 bases from J, the gap between germline ends came to 5 bases. Per the germline V gene, CDR1 is KGHSH and CDR2 is LQKENI. The CDR3 loop spans 12 amino acids. CDR3 sequence reads: CASSPGEETQYF. In DNA, the CDR3 is TGTGCCAGCTCACCTGGGGAAGAGACCCAGTACTTC.

The V gene is TRBV6-5, the J gene TRBJ2-3; D is unclear. Trimming removed 0 bases at V and 2 bases at J, with 6 bases between. This CDR3 spans 14 amino acids. Germline-derived CDR1 and CDR2 are MNHEY and SVGAGI. In DNA form, the CDR3 reads TGTGCCAGCAGTTACTCTTACCACACAGATACGCAGTATTTT. This encodes CASSYSYHTDTQYF.